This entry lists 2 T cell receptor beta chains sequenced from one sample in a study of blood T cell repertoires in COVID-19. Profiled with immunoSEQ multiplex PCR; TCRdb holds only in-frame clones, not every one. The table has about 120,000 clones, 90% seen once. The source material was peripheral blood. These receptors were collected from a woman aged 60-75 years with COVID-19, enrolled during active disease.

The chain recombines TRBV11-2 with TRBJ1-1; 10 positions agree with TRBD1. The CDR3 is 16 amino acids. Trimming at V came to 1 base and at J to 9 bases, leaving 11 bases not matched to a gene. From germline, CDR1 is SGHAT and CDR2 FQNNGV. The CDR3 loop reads CASSLGDRGSTAQAFF. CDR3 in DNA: TGTGCCAGCAGCTTAGGGGACAGGGGCTCGACAGCACAAGCTTTCTTT.

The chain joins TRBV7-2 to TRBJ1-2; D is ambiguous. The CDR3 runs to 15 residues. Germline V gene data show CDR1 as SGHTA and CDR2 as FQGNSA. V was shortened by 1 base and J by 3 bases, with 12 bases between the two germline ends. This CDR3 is CASSLDRQRYYGYTF. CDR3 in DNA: TGTGCCAGCAGCTTAGATCGACAACGTTACTATGGCTACACCTTC.